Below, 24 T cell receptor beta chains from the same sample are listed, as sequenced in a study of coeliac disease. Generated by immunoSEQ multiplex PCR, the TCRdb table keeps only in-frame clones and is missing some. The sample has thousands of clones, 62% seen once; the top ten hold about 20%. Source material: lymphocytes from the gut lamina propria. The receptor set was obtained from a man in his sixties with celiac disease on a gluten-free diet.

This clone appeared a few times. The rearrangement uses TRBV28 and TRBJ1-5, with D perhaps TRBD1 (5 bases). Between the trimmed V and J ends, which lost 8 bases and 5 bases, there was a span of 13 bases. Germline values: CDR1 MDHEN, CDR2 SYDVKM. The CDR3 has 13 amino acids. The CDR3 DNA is TGTGCCAGCTCGGGTCAGACAGATCAGCCCCAGCATTTT. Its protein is CASSGQTDQPQHF.

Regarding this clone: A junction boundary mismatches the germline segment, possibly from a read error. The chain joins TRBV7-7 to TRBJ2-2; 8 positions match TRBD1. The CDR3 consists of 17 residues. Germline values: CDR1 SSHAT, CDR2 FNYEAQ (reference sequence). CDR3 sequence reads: CASTHIRTGKGTGELFF. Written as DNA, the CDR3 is TGTGCTAGCACCCATATAAGGACAGGGAAAGGTACCGGGGAGCTGTTTTTT.

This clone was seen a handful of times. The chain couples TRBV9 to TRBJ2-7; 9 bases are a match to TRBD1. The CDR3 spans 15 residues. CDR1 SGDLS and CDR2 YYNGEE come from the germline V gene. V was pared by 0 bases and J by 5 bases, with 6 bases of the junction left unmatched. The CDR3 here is CASSVVGQGFNEQYF. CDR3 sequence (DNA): TGTGCCAGCAGCGTAGTGGGACAGGGTTTCAACGAGCAGTACTTC. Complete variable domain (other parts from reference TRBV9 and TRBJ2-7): DSGVTQTPKHLITATGQRVTLRCSPRSGDLSVYWYQQSLDQGLQFLIQYYNGEERAKGNILERFSAQQFPDLHSELNLSSLELGDSALYFCASSVVGQGFNEQYFGPGTRLTVT.

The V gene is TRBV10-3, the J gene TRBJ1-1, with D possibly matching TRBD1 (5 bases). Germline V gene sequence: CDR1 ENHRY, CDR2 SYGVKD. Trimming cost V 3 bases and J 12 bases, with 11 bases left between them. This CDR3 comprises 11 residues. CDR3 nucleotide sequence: TGTGCCATCAGTGAAAACAGGTGGACTTTCTTT. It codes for CAISENRWTFF.

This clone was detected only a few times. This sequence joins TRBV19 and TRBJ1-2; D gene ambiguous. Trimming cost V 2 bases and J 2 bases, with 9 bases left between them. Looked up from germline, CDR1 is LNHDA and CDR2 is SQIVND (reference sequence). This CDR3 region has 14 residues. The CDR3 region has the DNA TGTGCCAGTAGTATAATTGGGCAGAACTATGGCTACACCTTC. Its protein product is CASSIIGQNYGYTF.

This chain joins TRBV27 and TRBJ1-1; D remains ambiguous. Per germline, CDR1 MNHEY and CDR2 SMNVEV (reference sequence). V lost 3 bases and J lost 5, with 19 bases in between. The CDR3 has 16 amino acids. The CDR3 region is CASSFRLSPGETEAFF. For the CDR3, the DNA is TGTGCCAGCAGTTTCCGTCTCTCCCCGGGAGAAACTGAAGCTTTCTTT.

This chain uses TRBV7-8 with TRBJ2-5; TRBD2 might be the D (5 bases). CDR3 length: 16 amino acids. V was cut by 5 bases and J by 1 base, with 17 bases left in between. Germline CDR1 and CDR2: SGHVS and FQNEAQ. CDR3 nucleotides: TGTGCCAGCAGCCCCGAGGGTGGGCGGTCCCAAGAGACCCAGTACTTC. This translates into CASSPEGGRSQETQYF. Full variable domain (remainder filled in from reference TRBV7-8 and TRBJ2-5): GAGVSQSPRYKVAKRGQDVALRCDPISGHVSLFWYQQALGQGPEFLTYFQNEAQLDKSGLPSDRFFAERPEGSVSTLKIQRTQQEDSAVYLCASSPEGGRSQETQYFGPGTRLLVL.

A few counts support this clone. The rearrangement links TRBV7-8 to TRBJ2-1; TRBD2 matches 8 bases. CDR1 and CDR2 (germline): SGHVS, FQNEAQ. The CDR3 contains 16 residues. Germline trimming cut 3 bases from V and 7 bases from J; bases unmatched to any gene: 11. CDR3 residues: CASSLGPSGGRNEQFF. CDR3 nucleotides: TGTGCCAGCAGCTTGGGACCCAGCGGGGGTAGGAATGAGCAGTTCTTC.

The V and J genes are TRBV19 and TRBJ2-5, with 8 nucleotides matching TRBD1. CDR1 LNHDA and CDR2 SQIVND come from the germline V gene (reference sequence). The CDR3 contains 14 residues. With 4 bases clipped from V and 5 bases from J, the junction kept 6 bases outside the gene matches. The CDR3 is CASSRQGPVETQYF. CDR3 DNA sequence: TGTGCCAGTAGTAGACAGGGGCCTGTGGAGACCCAGTACTTC.

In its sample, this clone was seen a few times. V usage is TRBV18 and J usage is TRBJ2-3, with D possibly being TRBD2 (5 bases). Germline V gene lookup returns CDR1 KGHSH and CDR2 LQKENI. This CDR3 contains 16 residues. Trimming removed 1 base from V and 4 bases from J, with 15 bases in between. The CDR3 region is CASSPRSGSGADTQYF. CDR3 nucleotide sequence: TGTGCCAGCTCACCACGGAGCGGCTCGGGCGCAGATACGCAGTATTTT.

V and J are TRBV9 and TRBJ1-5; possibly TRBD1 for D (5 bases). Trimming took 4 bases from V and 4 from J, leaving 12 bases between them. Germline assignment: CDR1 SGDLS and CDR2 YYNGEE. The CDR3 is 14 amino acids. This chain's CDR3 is CASSPQAGNQPQHF. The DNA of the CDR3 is TGTGCCAGCAGCCCACAGGCCGGTAATCAGCCCCAGCATTTT.

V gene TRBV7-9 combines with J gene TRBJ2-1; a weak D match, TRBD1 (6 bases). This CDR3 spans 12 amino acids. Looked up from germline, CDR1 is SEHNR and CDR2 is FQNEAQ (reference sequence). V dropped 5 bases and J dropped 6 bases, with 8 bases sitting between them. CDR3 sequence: CASSQDSNEQFF. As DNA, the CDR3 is TGTGCCAGCAGCCAGGACAGCAATGAGCAGTTCTTC. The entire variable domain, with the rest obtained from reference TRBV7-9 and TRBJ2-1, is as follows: DTGVSQNPRHKITKRGQNVTFRCDPISEHNRLYWYRQTLGQGPEFLTYFQNEAQLEKSRLLSDRFSAERPKGSFSTLEIQRTEQGDSAMYLCASSQDSNEQFFGPGTRLTVL.

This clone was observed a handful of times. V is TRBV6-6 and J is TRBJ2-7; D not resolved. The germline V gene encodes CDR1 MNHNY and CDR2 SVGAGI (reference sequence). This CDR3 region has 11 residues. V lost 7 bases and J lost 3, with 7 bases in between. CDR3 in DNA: TGTGCCAGCACCTTAAACTACGAGCAGTACTTC. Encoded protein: CASTLNYEQYF.

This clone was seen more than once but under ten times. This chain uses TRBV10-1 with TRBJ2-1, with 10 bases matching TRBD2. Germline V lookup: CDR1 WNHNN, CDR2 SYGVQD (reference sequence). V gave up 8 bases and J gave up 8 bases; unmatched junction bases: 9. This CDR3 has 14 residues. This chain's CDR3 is CASSPGLARDEQFF. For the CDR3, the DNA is TGCGCCAGCTCCCCGGGACTAGCGCGAGATGAGCAGTTCTTC.

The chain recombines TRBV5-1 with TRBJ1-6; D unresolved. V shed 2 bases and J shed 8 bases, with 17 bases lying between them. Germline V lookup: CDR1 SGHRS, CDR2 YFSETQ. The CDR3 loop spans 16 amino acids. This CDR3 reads CASSFIREPMDSPLHF. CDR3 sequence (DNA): TGCGCCAGCAGCTTCATTCGGGAGCCTATGGATTCACCCCTCCACTTT.

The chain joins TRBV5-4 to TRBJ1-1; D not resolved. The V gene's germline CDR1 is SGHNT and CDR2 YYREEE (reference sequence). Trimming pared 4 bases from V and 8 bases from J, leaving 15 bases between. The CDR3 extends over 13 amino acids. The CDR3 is CASSQRVRGEAFF. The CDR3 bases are TGTGCCAGCAGCCAAAGGGTCCGAGGGGAAGCTTTCTTT.

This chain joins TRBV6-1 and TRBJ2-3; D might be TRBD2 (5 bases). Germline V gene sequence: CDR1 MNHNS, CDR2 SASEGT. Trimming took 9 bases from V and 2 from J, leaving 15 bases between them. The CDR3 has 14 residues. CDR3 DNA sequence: TGTGCCAGTAAAAATCGGGAATCCACAGATACGCAGTATTTT. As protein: CASKNRESTDTQYF.

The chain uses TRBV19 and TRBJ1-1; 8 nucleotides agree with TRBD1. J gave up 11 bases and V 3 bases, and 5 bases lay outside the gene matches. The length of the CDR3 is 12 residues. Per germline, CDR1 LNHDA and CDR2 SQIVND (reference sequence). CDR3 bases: TGTGCCAGTAGTATCAGGACAGGGAAGGCTTTCTTT. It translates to CASSIRTGKAFF.

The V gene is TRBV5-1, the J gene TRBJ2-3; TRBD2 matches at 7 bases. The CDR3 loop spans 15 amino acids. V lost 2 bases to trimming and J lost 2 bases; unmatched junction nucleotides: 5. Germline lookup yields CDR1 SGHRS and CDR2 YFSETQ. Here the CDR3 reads CASSFGSGPTDTQYF. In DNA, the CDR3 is TGCGCCAGCAGCTTTGGTAGCGGGCCCACAGATACGCAGTATTTT.

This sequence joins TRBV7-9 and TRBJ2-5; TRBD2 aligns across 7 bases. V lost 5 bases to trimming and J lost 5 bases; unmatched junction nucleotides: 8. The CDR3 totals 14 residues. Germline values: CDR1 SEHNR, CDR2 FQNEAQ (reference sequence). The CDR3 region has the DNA TGTGCCAGCAGCCAAAGCGGGATTGGTGAGACCCAGTACTTC. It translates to CASSQSGIGETQYF.

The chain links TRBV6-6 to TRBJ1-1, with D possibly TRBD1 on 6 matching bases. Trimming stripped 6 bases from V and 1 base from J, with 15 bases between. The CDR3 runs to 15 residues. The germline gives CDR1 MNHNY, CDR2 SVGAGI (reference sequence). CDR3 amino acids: CASSPIRTENTEAFF. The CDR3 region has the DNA TGTGCCAGCAGCCCGATAAGGACAGAGAACACTGAAGCTTTCTTT.

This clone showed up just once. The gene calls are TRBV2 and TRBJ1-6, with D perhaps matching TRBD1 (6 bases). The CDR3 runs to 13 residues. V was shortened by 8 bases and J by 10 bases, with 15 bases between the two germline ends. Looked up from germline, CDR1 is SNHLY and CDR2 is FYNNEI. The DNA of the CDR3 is TGTGCCAGCTCATCCGGGGGGGGCTCACCCCTCCACTTT. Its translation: CASSSGGGSPLHF.

The CDR3 nucleotides are TGTGCCAGCAGCATTCTACAGGGGATATACACCTTC. Translating it yields CASSILQGIYTF. J is TRBJ1-2 and V is TRBV7-4, with 7 bases lining up with TRBD1. Germline CDR1 SGHVT, CDR2 SQSDAQ. The ends lost 5 bases at V and 11 bases at J; junction bases unmatched: 8. The CDR3 extends over 12 amino acids. Complete variable domain (other parts from reference TRBV7-4 and TRBJ1-2): GAGVSQSPRYKVAKRGRDVALRCDSISGHVTLYWYRQTLGQGSEVLTYSQSDAQRDKSGRPSGRFSAERPERSVSTLKIQRTEQGDSAVYLCASSILQGIYTFGSGTRLTVV.

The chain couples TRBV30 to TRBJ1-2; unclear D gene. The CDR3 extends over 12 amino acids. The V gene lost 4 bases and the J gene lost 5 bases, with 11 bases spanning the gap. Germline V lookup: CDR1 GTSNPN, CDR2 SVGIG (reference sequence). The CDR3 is CAWKESGYGYTF. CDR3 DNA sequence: TGTGCCTGGAAGGAGAGCGGGTATGGCTACACCTTC.